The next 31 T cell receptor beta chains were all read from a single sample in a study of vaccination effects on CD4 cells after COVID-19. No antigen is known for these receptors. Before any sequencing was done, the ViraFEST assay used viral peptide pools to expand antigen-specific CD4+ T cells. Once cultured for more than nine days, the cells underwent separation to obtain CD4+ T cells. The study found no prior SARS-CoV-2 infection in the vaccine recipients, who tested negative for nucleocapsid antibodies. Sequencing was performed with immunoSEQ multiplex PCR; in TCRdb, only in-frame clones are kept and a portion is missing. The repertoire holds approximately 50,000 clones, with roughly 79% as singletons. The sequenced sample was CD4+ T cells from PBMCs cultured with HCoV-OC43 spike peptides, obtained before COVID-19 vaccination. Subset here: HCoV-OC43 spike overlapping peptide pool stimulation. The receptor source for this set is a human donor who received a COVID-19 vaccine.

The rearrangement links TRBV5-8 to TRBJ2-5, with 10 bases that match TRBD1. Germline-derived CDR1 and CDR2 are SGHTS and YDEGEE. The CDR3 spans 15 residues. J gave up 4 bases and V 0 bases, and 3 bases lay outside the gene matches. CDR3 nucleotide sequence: TGTGCCAGCAGCTTGGAAGGGACAGGGGTAGAGACCCAGTACTTC. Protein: CASSLEGTGVETQYF.

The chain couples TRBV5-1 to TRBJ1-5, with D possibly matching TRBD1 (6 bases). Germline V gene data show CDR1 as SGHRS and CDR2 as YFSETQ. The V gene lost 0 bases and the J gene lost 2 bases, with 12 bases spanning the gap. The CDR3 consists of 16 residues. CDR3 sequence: CASSLGQGQGNQPQHF. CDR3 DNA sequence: TGCGCCAGCAGCTTGGGGCAGGGGCAAGGCAATCAGCCCCAGCATTTT.

Here the CDR3 DNA reads TGCGCCAGCAGCGCTGAGGGGGGGCTCTTGACCGGGGAGCTGTTTTTT. It specifies CASSAEGGLLTGELFF. V gene TRBV5-1 combines with J gene TRBJ2-2; possibly TRBD2 for D (7 bases). This CDR3 comprises 16 residues. Trimming removed 4 bases at V and 5 bases at J, with 18 bases between. CDR1 and CDR2 from the germline V gene are SGHRS and YFSETQ.

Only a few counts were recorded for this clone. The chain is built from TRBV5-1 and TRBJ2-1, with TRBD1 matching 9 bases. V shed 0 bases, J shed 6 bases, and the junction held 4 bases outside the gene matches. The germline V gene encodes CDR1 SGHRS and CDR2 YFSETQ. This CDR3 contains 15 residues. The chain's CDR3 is CASSLGQGGFNEQFF. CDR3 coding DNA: TGCGCCAGCAGCTTGGGACAGGGGGGTTTCAATGAGCAGTTCTTC.

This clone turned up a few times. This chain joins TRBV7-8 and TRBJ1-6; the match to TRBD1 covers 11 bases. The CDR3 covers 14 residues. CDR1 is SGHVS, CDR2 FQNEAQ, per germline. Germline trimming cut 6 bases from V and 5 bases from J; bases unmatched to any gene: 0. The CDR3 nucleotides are TGTGCCAGCAGGGACAGGGGGCATAATTCACCCCTCCACTTT. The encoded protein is CASRDRGHNSPLHF.

This CDR3 is CASSQARASSYNSPLHF. The CDR3 DNA reads TGCGCCAGCAGCCAAGCCAGGGCGAGCTCCTATAATTCACCCCTCCACTTT. J is TRBJ1-6 and V is TRBV4-1; perhaps TRBD1 as D (5 bases). CDR3 size: 17 residues. Trimming took 1 base from V and 0 from J, leaving 10 bases between them. CDR1 is MGHRA, CDR2 YSYEKL, per germline.

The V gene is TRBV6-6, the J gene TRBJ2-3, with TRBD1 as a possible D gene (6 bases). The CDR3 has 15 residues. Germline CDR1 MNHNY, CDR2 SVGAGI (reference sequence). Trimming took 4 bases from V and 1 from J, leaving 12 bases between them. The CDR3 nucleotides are TGTGCCAGCAGTTCTCGACAGGTGGGCACAGATACGCAGTATTTT. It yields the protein CASSSRQVGTDTQYF.

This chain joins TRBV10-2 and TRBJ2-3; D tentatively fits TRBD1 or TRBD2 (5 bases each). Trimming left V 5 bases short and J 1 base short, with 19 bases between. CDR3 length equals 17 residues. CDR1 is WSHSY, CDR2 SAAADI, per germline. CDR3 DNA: TGCGCCAGCAGTAAGGCCCGTCCGGGACCCCGCACAGATACGCAGTATTTT. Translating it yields CASSKARPGPRTDTQYF.

In nucleotides, the CDR3 is TGTGCCAGCCCAAGGGGACTTGACAGGGTGTTAGCGGGGGGCAATGAGCAGTTCTTC. Its protein product is CASPRGLDRVLAGGNEQFF. The genes are TRBV5-8 and TRBJ2-1; 10 bases agree with TRBD2. Trimming removed 7 bases from V and 6 bases from J; junction bases left unmatched: 22. This CDR3 region has 19 residues. Germline CDR1 and CDR2: SGHTS and YDEGEE.

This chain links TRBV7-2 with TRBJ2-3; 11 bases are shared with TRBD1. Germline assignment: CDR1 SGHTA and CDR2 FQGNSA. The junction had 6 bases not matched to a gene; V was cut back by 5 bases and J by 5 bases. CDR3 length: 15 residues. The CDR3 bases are TGTGCCAGCAGCACCCGGACAGGGGGCAGAGATACGCAGTATTTT. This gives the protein CASSTRTGGRDTQYF. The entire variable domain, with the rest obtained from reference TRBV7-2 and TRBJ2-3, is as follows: GAGVSQSPSNKVTEKGKDVELRCDPISGHTALYWYRQSLGQGLEFLIYFQGNSAPDKSGLPSDRFSAERTGGSVSTLTIQRTQQEDSAVYLCASSTRTGGRDTQYFGPGTRLTVL.

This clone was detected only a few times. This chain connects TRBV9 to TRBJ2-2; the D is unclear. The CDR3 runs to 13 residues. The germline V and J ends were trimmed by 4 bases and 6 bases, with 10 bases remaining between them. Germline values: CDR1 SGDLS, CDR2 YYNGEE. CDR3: CASSSSGAGELFF. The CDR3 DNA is TGTGCCAGCAGCTCCTCGGGTGCCGGGGAGCTGTTTTTT.

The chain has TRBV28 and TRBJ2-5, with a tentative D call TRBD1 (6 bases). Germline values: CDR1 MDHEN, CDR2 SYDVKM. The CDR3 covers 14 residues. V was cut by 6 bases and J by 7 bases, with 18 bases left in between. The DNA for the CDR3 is TGTGCCAGCAGGGATAACAGGGTATTATTGACCCAGTACTTC. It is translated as CASRDNRVLLTQYF.

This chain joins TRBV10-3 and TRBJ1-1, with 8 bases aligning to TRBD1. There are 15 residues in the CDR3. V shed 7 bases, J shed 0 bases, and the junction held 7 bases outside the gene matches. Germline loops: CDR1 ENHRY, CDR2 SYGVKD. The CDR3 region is CAITRSGGLNTEAFF. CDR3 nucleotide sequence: TGTGCCATCACGCGATCAGGGGGCTTGAACACTGAAGCTTTCTTT.

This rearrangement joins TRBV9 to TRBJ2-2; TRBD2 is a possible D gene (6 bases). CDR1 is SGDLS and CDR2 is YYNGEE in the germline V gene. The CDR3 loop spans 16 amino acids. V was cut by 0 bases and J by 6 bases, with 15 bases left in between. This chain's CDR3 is CASSVGRGQVSGELFF. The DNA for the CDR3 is TGTGCCAGCAGCGTAGGGAGGGGTCAAGTGTCCGGGGAGCTGTTTTTT.

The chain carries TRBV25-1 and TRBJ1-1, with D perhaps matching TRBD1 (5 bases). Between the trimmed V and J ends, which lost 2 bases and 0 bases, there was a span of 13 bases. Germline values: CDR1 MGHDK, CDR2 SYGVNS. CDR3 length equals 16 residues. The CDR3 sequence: CASSEGRRGMNTEAFF. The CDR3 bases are TGTGCCAGCAGTGAAGGCCGGAGGGGCATGAACACTGAAGCTTTCTTT.

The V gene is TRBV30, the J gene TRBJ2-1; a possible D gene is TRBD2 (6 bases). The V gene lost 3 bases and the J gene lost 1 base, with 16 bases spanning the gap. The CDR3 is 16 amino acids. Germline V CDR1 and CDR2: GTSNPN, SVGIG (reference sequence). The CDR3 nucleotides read TGTGCCTGGAGCCCAATCCCCGGGACTTCCTACAATGAGCAGTTCTTC. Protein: CAWSPIPGTSYNEQFF.

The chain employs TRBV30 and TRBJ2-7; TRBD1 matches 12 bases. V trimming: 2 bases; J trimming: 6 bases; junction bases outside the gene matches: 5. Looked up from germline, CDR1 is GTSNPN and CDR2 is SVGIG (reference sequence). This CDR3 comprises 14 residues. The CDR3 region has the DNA TGTGCCTGGAGTCTGGGGACAGGGGGCAGCGAGCAGTACGTC. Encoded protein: CAWSLGTGGSEQYV.

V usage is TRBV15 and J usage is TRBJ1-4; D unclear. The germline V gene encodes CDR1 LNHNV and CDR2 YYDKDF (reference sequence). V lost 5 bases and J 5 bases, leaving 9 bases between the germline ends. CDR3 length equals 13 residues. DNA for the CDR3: TGTGCCACCAGCCGCGGCCGGAATGAAAAACTGTTTTTT. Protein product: CATSRGRNEKLFF.

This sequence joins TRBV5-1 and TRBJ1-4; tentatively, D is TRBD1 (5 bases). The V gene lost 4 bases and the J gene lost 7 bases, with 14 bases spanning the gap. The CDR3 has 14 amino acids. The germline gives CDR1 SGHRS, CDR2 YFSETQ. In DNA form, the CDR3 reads TGCGCCAGCAGCCCCGGGGGAGGGAGTGAAAAACTGTTTTTT. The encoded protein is CASSPGGGSEKLFF.

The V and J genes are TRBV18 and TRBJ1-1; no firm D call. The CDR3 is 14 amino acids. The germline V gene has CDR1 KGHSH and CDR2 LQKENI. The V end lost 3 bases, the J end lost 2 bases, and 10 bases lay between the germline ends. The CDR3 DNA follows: TGTGCCAGCTCACCCCTGGACGAAAACACTGAAGCTTTCTTT. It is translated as CASSPLDENTEAFF.

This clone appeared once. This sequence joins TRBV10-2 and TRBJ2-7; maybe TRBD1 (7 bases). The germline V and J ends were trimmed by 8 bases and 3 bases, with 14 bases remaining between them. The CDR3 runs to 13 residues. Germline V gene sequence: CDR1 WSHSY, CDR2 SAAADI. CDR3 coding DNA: TGCGCCAGCCGGGGGCAGGGGGGCTACGAGCAGTACGTC. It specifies CASRGQGGYEQYV.

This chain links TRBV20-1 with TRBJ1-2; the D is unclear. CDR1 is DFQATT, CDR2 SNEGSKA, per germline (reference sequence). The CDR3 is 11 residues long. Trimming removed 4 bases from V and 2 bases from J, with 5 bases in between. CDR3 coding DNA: TGCAGTGCTATAGGGAACTATGGCTACACCTTC. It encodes CSAIGNYGYTF.

The CDR3 sequence: CASSLMGQGTEAFF. In DNA form, the CDR3 reads TGTGCCAGCAGCTTAATGGGACAGGGCACTGAAGCTTTCTTT. The genes are TRBV7-3 and TRBJ1-1; 9 bases are a match to TRBD1. Trimming at V came to 1 base and at J to 4 bases, leaving 1 base not matched to a gene. Germline V gene data show CDR1 as SGHTA and CDR2 as FQGTGA. CDR3 length: 14 residues.

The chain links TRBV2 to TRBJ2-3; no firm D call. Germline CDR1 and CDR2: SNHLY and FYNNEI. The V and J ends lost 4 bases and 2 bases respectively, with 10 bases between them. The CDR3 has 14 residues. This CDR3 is CASSADGHTDTQYF. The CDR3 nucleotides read TGTGCCAGCAGTGCGGACGGCCACACAGATACGCAGTATTTT.

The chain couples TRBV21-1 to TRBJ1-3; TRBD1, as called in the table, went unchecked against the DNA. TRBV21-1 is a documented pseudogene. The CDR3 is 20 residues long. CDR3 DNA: TGTGCCAGCAGCAAAGACGGGTCTTGGCAGGGGGCGCGAATTAGAAACACCATATATTTT. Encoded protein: CASSKDGSWQGARIRNTIYF.

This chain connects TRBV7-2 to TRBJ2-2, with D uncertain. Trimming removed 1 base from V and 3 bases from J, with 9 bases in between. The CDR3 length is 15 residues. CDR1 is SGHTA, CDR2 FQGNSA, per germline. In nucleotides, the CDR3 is TGTGCCAGCAGCTTAGTATCGGGCGACACCGGGGAGCTGTTTTTT. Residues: CASSLVSGDTGELFF.

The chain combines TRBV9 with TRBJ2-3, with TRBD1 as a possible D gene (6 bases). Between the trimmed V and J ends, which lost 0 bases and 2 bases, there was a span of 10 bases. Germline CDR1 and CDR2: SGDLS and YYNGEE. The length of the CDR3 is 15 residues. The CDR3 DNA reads TGTGCCAGCAGCGTAGACACAGGGTTCACAGATACGCAGTATTTT. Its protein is CASSVDTGFTDTQYF.

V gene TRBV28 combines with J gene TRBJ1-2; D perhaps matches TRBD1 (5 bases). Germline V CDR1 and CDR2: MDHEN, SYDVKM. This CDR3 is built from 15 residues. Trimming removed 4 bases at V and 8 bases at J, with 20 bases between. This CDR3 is CASSSVAGRIIGYTF. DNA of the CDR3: TGTGCCAGCAGTTCCGTAGCGGGGCGGATTATAGGCTACACCTTC.

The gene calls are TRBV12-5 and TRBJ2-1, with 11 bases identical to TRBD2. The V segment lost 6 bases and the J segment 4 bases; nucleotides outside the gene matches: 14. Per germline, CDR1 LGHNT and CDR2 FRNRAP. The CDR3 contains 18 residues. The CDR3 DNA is TGTGCTAGTGGCCGGACGCGGGCTAGCGGGGGGAATTACAATGAGCAGTTCTTC. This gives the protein CASGRTRASGGNYNEQFF.

The CDR3 loop reads CASSHYTGKGSYGYTF. The CDR3 region has the DNA TGTGCCAGCAGCCACTACACAGGGAAGGGTTCTTACGGCTACACCTTC. The chain carries TRBV3-1 (or the pseudogene TRBV3-2) and TRBJ1-2; a possible D gene is TRBD1 (6 bases). Germline V lookup: CDR1 LGHDT, CDR2 YNNKEL (reference sequence). Trimming shortened V by 3 bases and J by 8 bases, and 22 bases separated the two germline ends. The CDR3 consists of 16 residues.

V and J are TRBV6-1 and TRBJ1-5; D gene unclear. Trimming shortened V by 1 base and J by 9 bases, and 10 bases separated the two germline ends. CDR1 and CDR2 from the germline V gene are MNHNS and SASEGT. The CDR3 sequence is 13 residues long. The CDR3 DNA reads TGTGCCAGCAGTGAAGGAGGGCCCCGGCCCCAGCATTTT. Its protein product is CASSEGGPRPQHF.